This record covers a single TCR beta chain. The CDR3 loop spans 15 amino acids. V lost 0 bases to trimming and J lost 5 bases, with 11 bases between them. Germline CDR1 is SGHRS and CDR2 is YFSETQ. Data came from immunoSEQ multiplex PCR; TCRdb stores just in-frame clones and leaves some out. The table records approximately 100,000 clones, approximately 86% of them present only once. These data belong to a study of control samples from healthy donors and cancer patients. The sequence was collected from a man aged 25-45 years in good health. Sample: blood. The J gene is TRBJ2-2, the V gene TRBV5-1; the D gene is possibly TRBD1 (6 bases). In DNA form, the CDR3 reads TGCGCCAGCAGCTTGGCAGGGGTTGAAACCGGGGAGCTGTTTTTT. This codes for CASSLAGVETGELFF. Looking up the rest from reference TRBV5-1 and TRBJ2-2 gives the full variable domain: KAGVTQTPRYLIKTRGQQVTLSCSPISGHRSVSWYQQTPGQGLQFLFEYFSETQRNKGNFPGRFSGRQFSNSRSEMNVSTLELGDSALYLCASSLAGVETGELFFGEGSRLTVL.